The 11 T cell receptor beta chains below all came from one sample that was sequenced in a study of T cell responses to AZD1222 COVID-19 vaccine. This table comes from immunoSEQ multiplex PCR, and its TCRdb copy is limited to in-frame clones, with some not included. The table records 55,000 to 65,000 clones, roughly 85% of them present only once. Sequencing used peripheral blood, obtained on day 0 of AZD1222 vaccination. Receptors were obtained from an adult in good health.

The CDR3 sequence is CASSQALPSGGFPYEQYF. CDR3 in DNA: TGTGCCAGCAGCCAAGCACTGCCTAGCGGGGGTTTCCCCTACGAGCAGTACTTC. The rearrangement links TRBV4-2 to TRBJ2-7; 10 nucleotides match TRBD2. Germline loops: CDR1 LGHNA, CDR2 YNFKEQ. The CDR3 length is 18 residues. The V and J ends lost 1 base and 2 bases, in that order; junction bases with no gene match: 11.

V usage is TRBV27 and J usage is TRBJ1-5; TRBD1 aligns across 8 bases. V trimming: 6 bases; J trimming: 5 bases; junction bases outside the gene matches: 6. The germline gives CDR1 MNHEY, CDR2 SMNVEV (reference sequence). The CDR3 covers 14 residues. The CDR3 region has the DNA TGTGCCAGCAGCTTCAGGGGGCATGATCAGCCCCAGCATTTT. Its protein product is CASSFRGHDQPQHF.

The V and J genes are TRBV6-6 and TRBJ1-2, with no clear D. The CDR3 contains 15 residues. Germline values: CDR1 MNHNY, CDR2 SVGAGI (reference sequence). Trimming removed 6 bases from V and 0 bases from J, with 14 bases in between. In DNA form, the CDR3 reads TGTGCCAGCAGCCCCGGTGCCGGTTCTAACTATGGCTACACCTTC. The encoded protein is CASSPGAGSNYGYTF.

Comments on this clone: The junction and the germline gene differ at one end; a read error may be behind it. J is TRBJ1-4 and V is TRBV20-1; a possible D gene is TRBD1 (5 bases). The CDR3 length is 11 residues. Germline CDR1 DFQATT, CDR2 SNEGSKA (reference sequence). For the CDR3, the DNA is TGCAGTGCTCGAGAGGGGGAAAAACTGTTTTTT. As protein: CSAREGEKLFF.

This sequence joins TRBV11-3 and TRBJ2-2; no firm D call. Germline CDR1 SGHNT, CDR2 YENEEA. This CDR3 region has 16 residues. V was pared by 4 bases and J by 1 base, with 13 bases between. The CDR3 spells CASSSYRSRNTGELFF. As DNA, the CDR3 is TGTGCCAGCAGCTCGTATCGTTCCAGGAACACCGGGGAGCTGTTTTTT.

The rearrangement links TRBV9 to TRBJ1-3, with D uncertain. Germline V gene lookup returns CDR1 SGDLS and CDR2 YYNGEE. This CDR3 has 16 residues. V was trimmed by 4 bases and J by 3 bases, leaving 17 bases between them. CDR3 protein: CASSPSRAIFGNTIYF. Here the CDR3 DNA reads TGTGCCAGCAGCCCTAGCCGGGCCATTTTTGGAAACACCATATATTTT.

The chain links TRBV7-3 to TRBJ2-3; D is undetermined. Per the germline V gene, CDR1 is SGHTA and CDR2 is FQGTGA. The CDR3 sequence is 16 residues long. Trimming removed 2 bases at V and 0 bases at J, with 12 bases between. In DNA, the CDR3 is TGTGCCAGCAGCTTATGGGGTAGGCAGAGCACAGATACGCAGTATTTT. It specifies CASSLWGRQSTDTQYF.

The chain recombines TRBV11-2 with TRBJ1-1; D is unclear. Germline CDR1 SGHAT, CDR2 FQNNGV. V lost 1 base, J lost 6 bases, and 9 bases lay in between. The CDR3 contains 13 residues. CDR3: CASSLVGMAEAFF. CDR3 sequence (DNA): TGTGCCAGCAGCTTAGTCGGCATGGCTGAAGCTTTCTTT.

The chain carries TRBV3-1 (or the pseudogene TRBV3-2) and TRBJ1-4, with D possibly matching TRBD1 (5 bases). V was trimmed by 5 bases and J by 4 bases, leaving 11 bases between them. CDR1 LGHDT and CDR2 YNNKEL come from the germline V gene (reference sequence). The length of the CDR3 is 14 residues. The chain's CDR3 is CASSLGRINEKLFF. The CDR3 region has the DNA TGTGCCAGCAGCTTGGGACGGATTAATGAAAAACTGTTTTTT.

The chain combines TRBV27 with TRBJ1-1; D remains unclear. Looked up from germline, CDR1 is MNHEY and CDR2 is SMNVEV (reference sequence). V was cut by 2 bases and J by 4 bases, with 14 bases left in between. The CDR3 is made up of 15 amino acids. CDR3 sequence (DNA): TGTGCCAGCAGTTTACGGGGTGAGGGTCGCACTGAAGCTTTCTTT. Its protein is CASSLRGEGRTEAFF.

This chain links TRBV2 with TRBJ1-5; D is perhaps TRBD1 (6 bases). Germline V gene sequence: CDR1 SNHLY, CDR2 FYNNEI. This CDR3 is 15 amino acids long. V was cut by 6 bases and J by 0 bases, with 12 bases left in between. The CDR3 loop is CASREGTLSNQPQHF. CDR3 DNA sequence: TGTGCCAGCAGGGAGGGGACACTTAGCAATCAGCCCCAGCATTTT.